One and the same sample provided the 5 T cell receptor beta chains below, sequenced in a study of CD8 T cells in Susac syndrome. RNA, at roughly 0.45 to 1 ug, was reverse transcribed with random hexamers. TCRdb itself ran the immunoSEQ multiplex PCR reads through MiXCR, one entry per CDR3 protein. The data show about 200,000 distinct CDR3 sequences, with over 85% seen just once and approximately 0.094% held by the top ten. Sequencing was done on a sample of CD4+ T cells from PBMCs. All receptors come from a human donor in good health.

The genes are TRBV28 and TRBJ1-2, with D possibly TRBD1 on 5 matching bases. CDR1 MDHEN and CDR2 SYDVKM come from the germline V gene. Trimming took 6 bases from V and 8 from J, leaving 16 bases between them. The CDR3 runs to 13 residues. CDR3 sequence: CASRPTVTQGYTF. Written as DNA, the CDR3 is TGTGCCAGCAGGCCGACAGTGACGCAAGGCTACACCTTC.

The gene calls are TRBV3-1 and TRBJ1-1, with D unclear. Germline loops: CDR1 LGHDT, CDR2 YNNKEL (reference sequence). Trimming cost V 0 bases and J 0 bases, with 5 bases left between them. The CDR3 is 14 amino acids. DNA for the CDR3: TGTGCCAGCAGCCAAGATACCCTGAACACTGAAGCTTTCTTT. Translating it yields CASSQDTLNTEAFF.

The chain combines TRBV20-1 with TRBJ2-1, with D uncertain. Germline assignment: CDR1 DFQATT and CDR2 SNEGSKA (reference sequence). Trimming shortened V by 0 bases and J by 6 bases, and 12 bases separated the two germline ends. The CDR3 spans 14 residues. CDR3 protein: CSARDLIAPNEQFF. The CDR3 DNA sequence: TGCAGTGCTAGAGACCTAATAGCTCCCAATGAGCAGTTCTTC.

This clonotype was seen just once. The V and J genes are TRBV30 and TRBJ1-5, with D unresolved. Germline V CDR1 and CDR2: GTSNPN, SVGIG (reference sequence). V was pared by 8 bases and J by 9 bases, with 17 bases between. The CDR3 spans 12 residues. As DNA, the CDR3 is TGTGCCGTTGGAGGTTCTTGGAGGCCCCAGCATTTT. It codes for CAVGGSWRPQHF. The entire variable domain, with the rest obtained from reference TRBV30 and TRBJ1-5, is as follows: SQTIHQWPATLVQPVGSPLSLECTVEGTSNPNLYWYRQAAGRGLQLLFYSVGIGQISSEVPQNLSASRPQDRQFILSSKKLLLSDSGFYLCAVGGSWRPQHFGDGTRLSIL.

This chain joins TRBV9 and TRBJ1-6; D is ambiguous. Germline CDR1 SGDLS, CDR2 YYNGEE. Deletions cut 4 bases from V and 0 bases from J, with 17 bases between. The CDR3 consists of 18 residues. The CDR3 coding sequence is TGTGCCAGCAGCCCCCGGTTCCAACTGAGCTCCTATAATTCACCCCTCCACTTT. Amino acid sequence: CASSPRFQLSSYNSPLHF.